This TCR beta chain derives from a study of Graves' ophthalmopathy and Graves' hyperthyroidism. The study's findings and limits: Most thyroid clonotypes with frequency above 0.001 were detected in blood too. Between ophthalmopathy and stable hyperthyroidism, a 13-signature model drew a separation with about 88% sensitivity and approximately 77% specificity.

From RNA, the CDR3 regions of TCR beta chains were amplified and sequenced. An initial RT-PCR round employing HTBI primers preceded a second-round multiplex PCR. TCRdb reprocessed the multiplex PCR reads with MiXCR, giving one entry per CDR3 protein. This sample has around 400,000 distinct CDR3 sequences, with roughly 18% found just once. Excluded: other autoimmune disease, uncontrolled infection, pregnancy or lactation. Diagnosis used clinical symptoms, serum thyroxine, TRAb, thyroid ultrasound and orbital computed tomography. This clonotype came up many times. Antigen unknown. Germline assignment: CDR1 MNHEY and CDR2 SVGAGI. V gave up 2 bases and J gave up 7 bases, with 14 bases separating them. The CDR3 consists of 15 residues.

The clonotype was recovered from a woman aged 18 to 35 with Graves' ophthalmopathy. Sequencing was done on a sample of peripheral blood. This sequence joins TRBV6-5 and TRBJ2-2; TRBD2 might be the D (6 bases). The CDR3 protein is CASSYVGGGVGELFF. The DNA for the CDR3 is TGTGCCAGCAGTTACGTGGGCGGCGGGGTCGGGGAGCTGTTTTTT.